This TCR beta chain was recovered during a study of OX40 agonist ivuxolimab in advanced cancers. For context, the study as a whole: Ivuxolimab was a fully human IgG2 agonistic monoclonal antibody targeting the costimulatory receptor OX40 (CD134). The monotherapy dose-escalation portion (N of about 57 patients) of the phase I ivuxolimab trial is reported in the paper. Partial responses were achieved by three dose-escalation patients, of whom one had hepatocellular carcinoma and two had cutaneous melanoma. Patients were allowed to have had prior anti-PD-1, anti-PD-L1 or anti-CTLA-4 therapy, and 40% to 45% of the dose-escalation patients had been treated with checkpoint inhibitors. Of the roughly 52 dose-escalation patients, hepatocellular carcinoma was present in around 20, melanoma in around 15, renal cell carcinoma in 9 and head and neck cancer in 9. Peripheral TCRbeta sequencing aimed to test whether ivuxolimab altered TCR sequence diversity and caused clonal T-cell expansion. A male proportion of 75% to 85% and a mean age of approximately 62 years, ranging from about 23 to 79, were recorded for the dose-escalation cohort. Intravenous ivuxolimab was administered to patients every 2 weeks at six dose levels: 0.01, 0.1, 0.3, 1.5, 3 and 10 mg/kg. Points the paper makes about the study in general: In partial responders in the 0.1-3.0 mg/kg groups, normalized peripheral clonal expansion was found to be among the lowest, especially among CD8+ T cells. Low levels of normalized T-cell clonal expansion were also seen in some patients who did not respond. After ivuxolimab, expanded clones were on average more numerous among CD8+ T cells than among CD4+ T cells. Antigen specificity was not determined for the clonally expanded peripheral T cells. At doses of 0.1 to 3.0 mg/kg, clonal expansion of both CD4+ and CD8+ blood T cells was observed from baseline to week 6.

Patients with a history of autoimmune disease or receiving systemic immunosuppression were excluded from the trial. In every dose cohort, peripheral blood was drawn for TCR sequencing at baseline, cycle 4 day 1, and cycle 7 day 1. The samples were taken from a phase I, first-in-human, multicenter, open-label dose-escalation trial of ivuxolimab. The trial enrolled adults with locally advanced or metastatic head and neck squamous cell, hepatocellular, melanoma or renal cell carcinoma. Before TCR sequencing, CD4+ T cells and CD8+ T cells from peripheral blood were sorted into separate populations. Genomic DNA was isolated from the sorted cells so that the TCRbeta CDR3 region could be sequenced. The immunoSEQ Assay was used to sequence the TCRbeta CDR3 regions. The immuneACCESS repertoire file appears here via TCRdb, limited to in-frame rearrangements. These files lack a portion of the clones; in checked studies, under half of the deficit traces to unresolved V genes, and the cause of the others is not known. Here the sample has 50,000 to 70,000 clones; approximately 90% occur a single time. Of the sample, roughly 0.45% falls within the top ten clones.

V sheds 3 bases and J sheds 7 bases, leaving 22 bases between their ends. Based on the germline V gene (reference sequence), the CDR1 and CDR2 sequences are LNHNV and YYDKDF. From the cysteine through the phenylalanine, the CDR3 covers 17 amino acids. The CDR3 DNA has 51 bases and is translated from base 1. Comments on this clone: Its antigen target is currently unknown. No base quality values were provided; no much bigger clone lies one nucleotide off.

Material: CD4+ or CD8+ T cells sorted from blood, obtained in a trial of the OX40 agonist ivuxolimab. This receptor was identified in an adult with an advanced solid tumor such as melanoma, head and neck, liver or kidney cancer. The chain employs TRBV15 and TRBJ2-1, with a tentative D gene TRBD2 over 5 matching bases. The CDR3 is CATSSVVNFPEGNEQFF. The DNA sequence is TGTGCCACCAGCAGTGTGGTTAATTTCCCCGAGGGTAATGAGCAGTTCTTC.